The next 3 T cell receptor beta chains were all read from a single sample in a study of CD8+CD57+ T cells in acquired aplastic anemia. All patients picked for sequencing had shown, by flow cytometry, an expansion of CD8+CD57+ cells. TCR beta VDJ and CDR3 were profiled, and genomic DNA was the template. TCRdb ran MiXCR on the reads and lists one entry per CDR3 protein. The sample yields 150,000 to 180,000 distinct CDR3 sequences, about 48% seen once. Sequenced sample: sorted CD4+, CD8+, or CD8+CD57+ T cells (not recorded which) from PBMCs. These receptors were collected from a human donor with aplastic anemia.

V is TRBV2 and J is TRBJ2-7; D unclear. This CDR3 has 11 amino acids. V shed 6 bases and J shed 12 bases, with 15 bases lying between them. Germline loops: CDR1 SNHLY, CDR2 FYNNEI. In DNA, the CDR3 is TGTGCCAGCAGCGCGATTTCTCCGGCGTACTTC. It codes for CASSAISPAYF.

V is TRBV7-9 and J is TRBJ2-2; D gene unclear. With 5 bases removed from V and 6 bases from J, the gap between germline ends came to 10 bases. Germline loops: CDR1 SEHNR, CDR2 FQNEAQ (reference sequence). The CDR3 is 13 residues long. As DNA, the CDR3 is TGTGCCAGCAGCCACTTCAGTCCCGGGGAGCTGTTTTTT. Translation: CASSHFSPGELFF.

The chain links TRBV28 to TRBJ1-2, with D possibly being TRBD1 (6 bases). The germline V gene encodes CDR1 MDHEN and CDR2 SYDVKM. Trimming took 6 bases from V and 4 from J, leaving 9 bases between them. The CDR3 spans 12 residues. CDR3 bases: TGTGCCAGCAGGAAACAGGGCTATGGCTACACCTTC. Protein sequence: CASRKQGYGYTF.